This entry is about one TCR beta chain. Its specificity is unknown. Template material for amplifying TCR beta CDR3 regions consisted of RNA transcripts. HTBI primers were employed in a first-round RT-PCR of the TCR CDR3. From the multiplex PCR reads, TCRdb called clonotypes with MiXCR, one entry per CDR3 protein. Among approximately 600,000 distinct CDR3 sequences listed, less than 25% were seen once. Deletions cut 7 bases from V and 10 bases from J, with 22 bases between. This CDR3 comprises 14 residues. Germline assignment: CDR1 SEHNR and CDR2 FQNEAQ (reference sequence). These data are taken from a study of T cells in Graves' hyperthyroidism and ophthalmopathy. The study's findings and limits: Clonotypes that were expanded in thyroid above 0.001 mostly appeared in blood too.

Uncontrolled infections, other autoimmune diseases, pregnancy or lactation led to exclusion of patients. The material sequenced was blood. The V and J genes are TRBV7-9 and TRBJ1-1; D may be TRBD1 (6 bases). This TCR was recovered from a man aged 30-40 years with Graves' ophthalmopathy. The CDR3 here is CASTLDGQTGGAFF. The DNA of the CDR3 is TGTGCCAGCACGTTGGATGGACAGACTGGAGGAGCTTTCTTT.